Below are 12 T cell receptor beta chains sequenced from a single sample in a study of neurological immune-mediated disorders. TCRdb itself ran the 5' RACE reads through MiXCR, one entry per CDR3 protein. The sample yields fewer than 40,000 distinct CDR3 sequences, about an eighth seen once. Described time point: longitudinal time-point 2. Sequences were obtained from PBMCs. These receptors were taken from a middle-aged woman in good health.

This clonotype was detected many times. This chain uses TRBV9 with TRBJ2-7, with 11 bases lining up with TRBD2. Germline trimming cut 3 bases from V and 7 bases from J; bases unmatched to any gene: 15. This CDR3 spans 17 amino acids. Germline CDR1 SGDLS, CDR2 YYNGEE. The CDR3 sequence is CASSASGTSGPRREQYF. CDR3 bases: TGTGCCAGCAGCGCATCCGGGACTAGCGGACCCCGTCGGGAGCAGTACTTC.

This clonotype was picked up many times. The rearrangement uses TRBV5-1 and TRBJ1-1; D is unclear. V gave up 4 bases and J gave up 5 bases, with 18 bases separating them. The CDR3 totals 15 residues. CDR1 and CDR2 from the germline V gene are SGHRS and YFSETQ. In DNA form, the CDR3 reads TGCGCCAGCAGCCCCTCTGGGCGAGGTGAAACTGAAGCTTTCTTT. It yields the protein CASSPSGRGETEAFF. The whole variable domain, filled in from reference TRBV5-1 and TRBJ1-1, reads KAGVTQTPRYLIKTRGQQVTLSCSPISGHRSVSWYQQTPGQGLQFLFEYFSETQRNKGNFPGRFSGRQFSNSRSEMNVSTLELGDSALYLCASSPSGRGETEAFFGQGTRLTVV.

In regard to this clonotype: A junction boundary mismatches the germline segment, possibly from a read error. The CDR3: CASSVVSNHGYTF. In nucleotides, the CDR3 is TGTGCCAGCAGCGTAGTGAGTAACCATGGATACACCTTC. V usage is TRBV9 and J usage is TRBJ1-2, with unresolved D. The germline V gene has CDR1 SGDLS and CDR2 YYNGEE. The CDR3 has 13 amino acids.

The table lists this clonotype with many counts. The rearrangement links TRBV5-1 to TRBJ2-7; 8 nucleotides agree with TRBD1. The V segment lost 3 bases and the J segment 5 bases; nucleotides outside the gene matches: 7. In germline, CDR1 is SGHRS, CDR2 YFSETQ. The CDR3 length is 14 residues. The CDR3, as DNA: TGCGCCAGCAGCTGGGAAGGGACAGGCGACGAGCAGTACTTC. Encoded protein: CASSWEGTGDEQYF.

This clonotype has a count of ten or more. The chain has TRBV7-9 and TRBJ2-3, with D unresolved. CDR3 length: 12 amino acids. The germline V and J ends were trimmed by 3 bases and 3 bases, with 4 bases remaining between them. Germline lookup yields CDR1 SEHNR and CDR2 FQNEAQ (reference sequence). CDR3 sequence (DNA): TGTGCCAGCAGCTTCGCTACAGATACGCAGTATTTT. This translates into CASSFATDTQYF.

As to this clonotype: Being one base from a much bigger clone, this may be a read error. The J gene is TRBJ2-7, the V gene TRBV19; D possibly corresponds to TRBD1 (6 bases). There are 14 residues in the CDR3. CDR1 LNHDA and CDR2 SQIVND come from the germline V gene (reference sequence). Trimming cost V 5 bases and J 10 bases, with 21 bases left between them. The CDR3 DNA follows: TGTGCCAGTAGTGCCCGGGACATGGGTTCCGGTCAGTACTTC. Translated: CASSARDMGSGQYF. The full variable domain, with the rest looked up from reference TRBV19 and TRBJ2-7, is DGGITQSPKYLFRKEGQNVTLSCEQNLNHDAMYWYRQDPGQGLRLIYYSQIVNDFQKGDIAEGYSVSREKKESFPLTVTSAQKNPTAFYLCASSARDMGSGQYFGPGTRLTVT.

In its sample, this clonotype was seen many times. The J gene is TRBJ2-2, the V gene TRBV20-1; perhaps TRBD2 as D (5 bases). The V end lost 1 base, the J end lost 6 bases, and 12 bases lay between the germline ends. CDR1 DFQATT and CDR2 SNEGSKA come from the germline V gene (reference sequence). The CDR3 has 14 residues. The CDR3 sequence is CSARASRRPGELFF. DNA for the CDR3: TGCAGTGCTAGAGCTAGCCGAAGGCCCGGGGAGCTGTTTTTT.

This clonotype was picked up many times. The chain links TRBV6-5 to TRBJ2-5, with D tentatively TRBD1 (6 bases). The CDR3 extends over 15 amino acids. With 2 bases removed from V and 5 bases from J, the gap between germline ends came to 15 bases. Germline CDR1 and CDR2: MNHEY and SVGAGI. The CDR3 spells CASSYLGARMETQYF. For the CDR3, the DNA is TGTGCCAGCAGTTACCTGGGGGCGAGGATGGAGACCCAGTACTTC.

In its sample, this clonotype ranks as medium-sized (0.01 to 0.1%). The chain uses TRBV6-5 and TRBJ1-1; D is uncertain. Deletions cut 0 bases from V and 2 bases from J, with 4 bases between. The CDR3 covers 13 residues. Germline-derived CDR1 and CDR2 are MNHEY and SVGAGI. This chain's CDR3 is CASSYSDNTEAFF. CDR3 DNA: TGTGCCAGCAGTTACTCCGATAACACTGAAGCTTTCTTT.

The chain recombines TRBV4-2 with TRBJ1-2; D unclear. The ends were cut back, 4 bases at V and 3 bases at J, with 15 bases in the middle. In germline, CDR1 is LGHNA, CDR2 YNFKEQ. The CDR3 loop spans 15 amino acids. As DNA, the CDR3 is TGTGCCAGCAGCCCGGAATCCGGGGTTCACTATGGCTACACCTTC. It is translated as CASSPESGVHYGYTF.

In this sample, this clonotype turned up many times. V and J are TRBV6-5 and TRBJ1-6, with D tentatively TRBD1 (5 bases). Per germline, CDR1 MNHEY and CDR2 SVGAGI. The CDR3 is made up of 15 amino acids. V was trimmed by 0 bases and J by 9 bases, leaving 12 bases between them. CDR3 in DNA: TGTGCCAGCAGTTACTCAGAATTCGGGGGTTCACCCCTCCACTTT. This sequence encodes CASSYSEFGGSPLHF.

The DNA for the CDR3 is TGCAGTGCTAGGCAGATCTGGGGGGAGGGCGAGCAGTACTTC. Protein: CSARQIWGEGEQYF. The V gene is TRBV20-1, the J gene TRBJ2-7, with 7 bases that match TRBD2. This CDR3 comprises 14 residues. The germline CDR1 and CDR2 sequences are DFQATT and SNEGSKA (reference sequence). The V gene end was trimmed by 3 bases and the J gene end by 6 bases; junction bases not matched to a gene: 11.